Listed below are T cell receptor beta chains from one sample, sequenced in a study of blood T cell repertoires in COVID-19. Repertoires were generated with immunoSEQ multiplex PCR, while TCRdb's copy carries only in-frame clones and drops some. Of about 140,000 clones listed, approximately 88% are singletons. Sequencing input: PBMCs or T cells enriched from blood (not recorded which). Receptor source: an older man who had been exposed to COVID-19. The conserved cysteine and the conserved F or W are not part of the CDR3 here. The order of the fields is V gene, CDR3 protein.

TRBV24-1	ATSAGLNYGYT
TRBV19	ASSIGRGALYNEQF
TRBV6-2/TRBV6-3	ASSYEAGVRPYNEQF
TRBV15	ATSRGLAEETQY
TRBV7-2	ASSLGGQGNTEAF
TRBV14	ASSQGLAGGQETQY
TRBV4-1	ASSRNSQGAGEKLF
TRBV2	ASTRQAWDYGYT
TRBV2	ASSEAEPPSPLH
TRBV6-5	ASRGQPGSGELF
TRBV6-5	ASTNPWQNTEAF
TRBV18	ASSPDRATEAF
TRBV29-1	SVKTVNTEAF
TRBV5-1	ASRRSETGSTGELF
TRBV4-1	ASSLSTSGRETQY
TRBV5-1	ASSLGTAINSPLH
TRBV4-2	ASSQGTGGNPEAF
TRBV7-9	ASSLGEGGYGYT
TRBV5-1	ASSYWDSLNEKLF
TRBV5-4	ASSWGTAPTEQY
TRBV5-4	ASSLAQERVWDTQY
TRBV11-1	ASSLGGNYGYT
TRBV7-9	ASSFGSAVNTEAF
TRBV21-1	ASSKVGATNEKLF
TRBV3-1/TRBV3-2	ASSQDRGLRNTGELF
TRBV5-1	ASSLEGRAIPYEQY
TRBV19	ACTGQGTTSPYNEQF
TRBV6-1	ASSEAISGNTIY
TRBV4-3	ASSQETSGRWGEQF
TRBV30	AWSPGVYGYT
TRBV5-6	ASSLWGGETQY
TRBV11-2	ASSRGISQPQH
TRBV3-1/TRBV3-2	ASSQTGRPETQY
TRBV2	ASAQSGEKSGNTIY
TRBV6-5	ASRSGTGSYEQY
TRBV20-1	SASQRLAEGT
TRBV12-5	ASGSIHPQRWSGEQY
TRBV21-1	ASSNWAPANYGYT
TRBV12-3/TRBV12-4	ASGAQYEQY
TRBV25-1	ASSDRRQNTEAF
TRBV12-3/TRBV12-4	ASSRLSQETQY
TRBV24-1	ATSDPGTRSGELF
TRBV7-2	ASSLAGLISGEQY